This TCR beta chain was profiled in a study of blood T cell repertoires in COVID-19. This clone was detected a few times. Method: immunoSEQ multiplex PCR; TCRdb's copy keeps in-frame clones and lacks some. Here the sample spans 200,000 or so clones, approximately 83% being singletons. V was clipped by 7 bases and J by 4 bases; unmatched bases: 8. Per the germline V gene, CDR1 is KGHSH and CDR2 is LQKENI. The CDR3 length is 14 residues. Sequencing was performed on PBMCs or T cells enriched from blood (not recorded which). V and J are TRBV18 and TRBJ1-2; 8 bases match TRBD1. This receptor was identified in a man between 40 and 49 years old who had recovered from COVID-19. CDR3 sequence: CASFSGQGVYGYTF. CDR3 DNA: TGTGCCAGCTTCAGCGGACAGGGTGTCTATGGCTACACCTTC.